The 2 T cell receptor beta chains in this list originate from one sample, sequenced in a study of T cells in Graves' hyperthyroidism and ophthalmopathy (dated by TCRdb to about 2019). The receptor library was made with multiplex PCR. Sequencer: Illumina HiSeq 2000. The TCR beta CDR3 regions were amplified from RNA transcripts. The first round of RT-PCR for the TCR CDR3 was performed with the HTBI primer set and the Qiagen OneStep RT-PCR kit. The public reads were reprocessed in TCRdb via fastp at Q25 and MiXCR, keeping in-frame beta chains. All rows with the same CDR3 protein become a single entry with the most common DNA and genes. The sample contains over 700,000 distinct CDR3 sequences, around 19% of them found a single time. Over 15% of the sample belongs to the ten largest clones. Sequencing was done on a sample of blood. These receptors were collected from a woman aged 45-59 years with Graves' hyperthyroidism that later progressed to Graves' ophthalmopathy.

In this sample, this clonotype turned up many times. The chain is built from TRBV5-1 and TRBJ2-3, with unresolved D. Germline lookup yields CDR1 SGHRS and CDR2 YFSETQ. The CDR3 has 13 residues. V shed 5 bases and J shed 1 base, with 8 bases lying between them. The CDR3 sequence: CASSWMGTDTQYF. As DNA, the CDR3 is TGCGCCAGCAGTTGGATGGGCACAGATACGCAGTATTTT. Full variable domain (missing parts from reference TRBV5-1 and TRBJ2-3): KAGVTQTPRYLIKTRGQQVTLSCSPISGHRSVSWYQQTPGQGLQFLFEYFSETQRNKGNFPGRFSGRQFSNSRSEMNVSTLELGDSALYLCASSWMGTDTQYFGPGTRLTVL.

This clonotype has just a few counts. An end of the junction differs from the germline gene, which may be a read error. The gene calls are TRBV6-1 and TRBJ1-4; D perhaps matches TRBD1 (5 bases). The germline V gene has CDR1 MNHNS and CDR2 SASEGT. CDR3 size: 15 residues. In nucleotides, the CDR3 is TGTGCCAGCGAGGATCCGGGCAGGGAGAAGGAAAAACTGCTTTTT. This translates into CASEDPGREKEKLLF.